The present T cell receptor (beta chain) was sequenced within a study of OX40 agonist ivuxolimab in advanced cancers. Study-wide context: Administration of intravenous ivuxolimab to patients occurred every 2 weeks at 0.01 to 10 mg/kg. Overall study findings and caveats: Expanded clones tended on average to be more numerous among CD8+ T cells than CD4+.

With baseline, cycle 4 day 1, and cycle 7 day 1 as timepoints, blood was sampled. With regard to this clone: The target antigen is unknown.

This CDR3 has 16 residues. The junction had 6 bases not matched to a gene; V was cut back by 6 bases and J by 1 base. Germline values: CDR1 WNHNN, CDR2 SYGVQD (reference sequence). Using immunoSEQ multiplex PCR, the repertoire was profiled, and TCRdb retains in-frame clones only, with some absent. Of approximately 82,000 clones listed, 70% to 90% were seen once; the top ten hold approximately 11%. The material sequenced was CD4+ or CD8+ T cells sorted from blood, taken in a trial of the OX40 agonist ivuxolimab. The J gene is TRBJ1-1, the V gene TRBV10-1; TRBD1 aligns across 12 bases. This TCR was sampled from an adult with an advanced solid tumor such as melanoma, head and neck, liver or kidney cancer. This CDR3 reads CASSTGTGGENTEAFF. As DNA, the CDR3 is TGCGCCAGCAGCACCGGGACAGGGGGCGAGAACACTGAAGCTTTCTTT.